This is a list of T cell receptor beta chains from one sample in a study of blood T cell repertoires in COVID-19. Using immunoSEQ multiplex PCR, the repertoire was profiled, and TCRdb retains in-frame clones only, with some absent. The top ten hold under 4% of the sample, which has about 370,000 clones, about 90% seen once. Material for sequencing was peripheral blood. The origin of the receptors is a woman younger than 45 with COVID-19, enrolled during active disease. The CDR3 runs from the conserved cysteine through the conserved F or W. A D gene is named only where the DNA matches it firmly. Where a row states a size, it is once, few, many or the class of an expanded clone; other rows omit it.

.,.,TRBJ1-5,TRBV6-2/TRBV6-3,TGTGCCAGCAGTTACTCGTGGGAGAGCAATCAGCCCCAGCATTTT,CASSYSWESNQPQHF
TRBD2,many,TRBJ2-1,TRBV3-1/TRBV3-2,TGTGCCAGCAGCCGCGGACTAGCGGGAGTTTTGTCCTACAATGAGCAGTTCTTC,CASSRGLAGVLSYNEQFF
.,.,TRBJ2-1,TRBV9,TGTGCCAGCAGCGTTGGCACTCTAGTGGATGAGCAGTTCTTC,CASSVGTLVDEQFF
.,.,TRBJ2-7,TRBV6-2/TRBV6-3,TGTGCCAGCAGTTCTGAGTACGAGCAGTACTTC,CASSSEYEQYF
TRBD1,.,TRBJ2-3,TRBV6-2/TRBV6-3,TGTGCCAGCAGTCTGGGACAGGATAGCACAGATACGCAGTATTTT,CASSLGQDSTDTQYF
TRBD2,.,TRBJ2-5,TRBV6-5,TGTGCCAGCAGTTCACTAGCGGGAGGTTGGCAAGAGACCCAGTACTTC,CASSSLAGGWQETQYF
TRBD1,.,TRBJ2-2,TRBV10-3,TGTGCCATCAGTCCCGAGGGGGCATCTACCGGGGAGCTGTTTTTT,CAISPEGASTGELFF
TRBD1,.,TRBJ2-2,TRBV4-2,TGTGCCAGCAGCCAAGGCCCAGACAGGGACACCGGGGAGCTGTTTTTT,CASSQGPDRDTGELFF
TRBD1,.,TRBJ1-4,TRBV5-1,TGCGCCAGCAGCTTGGATGGCAGGGGGCTCACAACTAATGAAAAACTGTTTTTT,CASSLDGRGLTTNEKLFF
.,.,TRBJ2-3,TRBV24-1,TGTGCCACCAGTGATTCGATGACAAGTAACACAGATACGCAGTATTTT,CATSDSMTSNTDTQYF
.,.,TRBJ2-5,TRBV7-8,TGTGCCAGCAGCCCCCGCAGGAAAGAGACCCAGTACTTC,CASSPRRKETQYF
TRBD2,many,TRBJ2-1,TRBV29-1,TGCAGCGTGGATCTACTTAGCGGGAGGGTATATGAGCAGTTCTTC,CSVDLLSGRVYEQFF
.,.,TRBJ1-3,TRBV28,TGTGCCAGCAGTTCTGGACAGCTAAAACGAAACACCATATATTTT,CASSSGQLKRNTIYF
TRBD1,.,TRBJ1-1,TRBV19,TGTGCCAGTAGTCACCTAGAGGACAGGGTAGATACGATCTTT,CASSHLEDRVDTIF
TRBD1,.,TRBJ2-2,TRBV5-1,TGCGCCAGCAGCTGGACCGGGACAGGGGGCCCCGGGGAGCTGTTTTTT,CASSWTGTGGPGELFF
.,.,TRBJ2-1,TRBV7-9,TGTGCCAGCAGCTACGACTACGATGAGCAGTTCTTC,CASSYDYDEQFF
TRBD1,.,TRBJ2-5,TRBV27,TGTGCCAGCAGCCCCACGACAGGGGACCAAGAGACCCAGTACTTC,CASSPTTGDQETQYF
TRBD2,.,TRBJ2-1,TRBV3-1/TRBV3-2,TGTGCCAGCAGCCAAGGGTGGGGACTAGCGGTCATGGATGAGCAGTTCTTC,CASSQGWGLAVMDEQFF
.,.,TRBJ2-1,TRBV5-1,TGCGCCAGCTCCTGGGTGGGAGAGGCGGATGAGCAGTTCTTC,CASSWVGEADEQFF
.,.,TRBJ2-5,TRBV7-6,TGTGCCAGCAGCCTTGACAGCGAAGAGACCCAGTACTTC,CASSLDSEETQYF
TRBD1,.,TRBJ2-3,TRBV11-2,TGTGCCAGCAGCTCGGGACAGTCCCCTATCACAGATACGCAGTATTTT,CASSSGQSPITDTQYF
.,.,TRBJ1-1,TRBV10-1,TGCGCCAGCAGTCGGGACACGAACACTGAAGCTTTCTTT,CASSRDTNTEAFF
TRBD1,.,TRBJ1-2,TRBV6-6,TGTGCCAGCAGTTACTCGGAAACAGGGGAGGGCTACACCTTC,CASSYSETGEGYTF
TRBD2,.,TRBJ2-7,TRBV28,TGTGCCAGCAGTTTGGTCGGGGGGGCGTACGAGCAGTACTTC,CASSLVGGAYEQYF
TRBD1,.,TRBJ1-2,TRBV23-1,TGCGCCAGCAGATTCGACAGGGAAGAGGACTATGGCTACACCTTC,CASRFDREEDYGYTF
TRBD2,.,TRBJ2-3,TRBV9,TGTGCCAGCAGCGTAATGGCGGGGGGGCCGGGAGATACGCAGTATTTT,CASSVMAGGPGDTQYF
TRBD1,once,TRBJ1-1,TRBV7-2,TGTGCCAGCGGACAGGGTTTGTGGACTGAAGCTTTCTTT,CASGQGLWTEAFF
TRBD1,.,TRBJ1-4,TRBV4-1,TGCGCCAGCAGCCAAATGGACAGGCCTCAAGGAAAACTGTTTTTT,CASSQMDRPQGKLFF
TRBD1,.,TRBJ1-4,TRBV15,TGTGCCACCAGCAGAGCGGGACAGCTAAGGCTGTTTTTT,CATSRAGQLRLFF
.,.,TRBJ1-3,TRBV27,TGTGCCAGCAGTCCGGAGCTGGGGGCCCTCTCTGGAAACACCATATATTTT,CASSPELGALSGNTIYF
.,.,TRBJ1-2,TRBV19,TGTGCCAGTAGTACTCTCTTATCTGGCTACACCTTC,CASSTLLSGYTF
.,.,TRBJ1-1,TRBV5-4,TGTGCCAGCAGCTTGGGGCGCAGGGTAGGCACTGAAGCTTTCTTT,CASSLGRRVGTEAFF
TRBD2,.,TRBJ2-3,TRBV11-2,TGTGCCAGCAGCCTCGGGGCTAGCGGTAGCACAGATACGCAGTATTTT,CASSLGASGSTDTQYF
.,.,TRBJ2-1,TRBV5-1,TGCGCCAGCAGCTTGAGTTCCCTTAGCTCCTACAATGAGCAGTTCTTC,CASSLSSLSSYNEQFF
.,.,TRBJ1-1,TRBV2,TGTGCCAGCAGTGACCCGCGTCTCGTAGCCACTGAAGCTTTCTTT,CASSDPRLVATEAFF
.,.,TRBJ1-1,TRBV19,TGTGCCAGTAGTATCCATCCAAACACTGAAGCTTTCTTT,CASSIHPNTEAFF